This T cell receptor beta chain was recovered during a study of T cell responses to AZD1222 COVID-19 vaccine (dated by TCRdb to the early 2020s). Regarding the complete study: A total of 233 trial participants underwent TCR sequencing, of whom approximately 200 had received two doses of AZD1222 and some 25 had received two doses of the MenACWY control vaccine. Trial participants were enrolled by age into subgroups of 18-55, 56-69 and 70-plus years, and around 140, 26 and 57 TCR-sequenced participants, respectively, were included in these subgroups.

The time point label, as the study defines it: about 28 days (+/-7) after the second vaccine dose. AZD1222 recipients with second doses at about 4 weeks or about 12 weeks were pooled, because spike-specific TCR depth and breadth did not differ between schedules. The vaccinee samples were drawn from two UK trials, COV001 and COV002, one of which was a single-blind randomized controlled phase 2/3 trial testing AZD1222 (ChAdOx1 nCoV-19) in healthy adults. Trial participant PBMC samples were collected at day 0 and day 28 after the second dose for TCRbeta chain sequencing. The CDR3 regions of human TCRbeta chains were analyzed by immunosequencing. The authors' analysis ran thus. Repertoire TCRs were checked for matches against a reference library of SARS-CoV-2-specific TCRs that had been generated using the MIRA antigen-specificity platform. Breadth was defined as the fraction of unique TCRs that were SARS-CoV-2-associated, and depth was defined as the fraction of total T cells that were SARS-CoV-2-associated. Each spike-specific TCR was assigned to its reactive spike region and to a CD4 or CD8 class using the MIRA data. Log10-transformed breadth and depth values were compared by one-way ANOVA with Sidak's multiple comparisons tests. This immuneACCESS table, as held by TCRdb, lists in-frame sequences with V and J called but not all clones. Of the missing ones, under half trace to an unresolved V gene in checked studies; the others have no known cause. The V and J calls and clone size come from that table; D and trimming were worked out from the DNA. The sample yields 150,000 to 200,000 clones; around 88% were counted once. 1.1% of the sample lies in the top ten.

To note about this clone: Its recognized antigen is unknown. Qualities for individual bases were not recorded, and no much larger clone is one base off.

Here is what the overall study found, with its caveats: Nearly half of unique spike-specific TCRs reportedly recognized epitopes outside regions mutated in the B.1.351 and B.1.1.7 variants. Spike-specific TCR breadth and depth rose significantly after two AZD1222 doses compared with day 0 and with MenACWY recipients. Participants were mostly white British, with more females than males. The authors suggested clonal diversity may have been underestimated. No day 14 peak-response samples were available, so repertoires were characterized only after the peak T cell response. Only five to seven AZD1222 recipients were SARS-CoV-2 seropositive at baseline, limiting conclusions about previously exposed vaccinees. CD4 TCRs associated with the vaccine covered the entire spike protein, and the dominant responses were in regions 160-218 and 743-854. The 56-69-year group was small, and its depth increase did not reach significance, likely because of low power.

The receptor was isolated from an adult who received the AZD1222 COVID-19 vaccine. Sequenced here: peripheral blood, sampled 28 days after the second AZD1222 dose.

CDR3 reads: CASSVLQTSGAQETQYF. The bases read TGTGCCAGCAGTGTACTCCAGACTAGCGGGGCCCAAGAGACCCAGTACTTC. The rearranged chain carries TRBV6-1 and TRBJ2-5, with 11 bases aligning to TRBD2. Here V drops 4 bases and J drops 1 base, and the junction holds 8 bases not matched to any gene. The CDR3 sequence holds 17 residues, the cysteine and phenylalanine included. Only the CDR3 portion is preserved as DNA: 51 bases, with reading frame beginning at the first base. Via the germline V gene, CDR1 is MNHNS and CDR2 SASEGT.